One T cell receptor (beta chain) is described in this entry. The clone's antigen remains unknown. Base qualities were left out, and no much larger clone turns up one base away. The cohort comprised fewer than 700 healthy bone marrow donors. All cohort members were sampled while nominally healthy, although unrecorded immune exposures were likely present. The donor tested CMV seronegative and was one of the 352 seronegative cohort members. Each donor provided a peripheral blood sample, and peripheral blood mononuclear cells were used for TCR beta sequencing. Genomic DNA extraction from the blood cell samples was performed with the Qiagen DNeasy Blood Extraction Kit. The sample belongs to a study of cytomegalovirus exposure and HLA in healthy donors (dated by TCRdb to about 2017). For the study in its entirety: An earlier analysis of 587 of the donors reported 250 to 300 Gb of sequence data and 117 million unique TCR beta sequences from 150 million to 200 million T cells. An early release that covered several hundred HLA-typed donors contained approximately 300 gigabases of sequencing data and tens of millions of unique TCR sequences. Among the roughly 380 genotyped donors, around 79% belonged to the genetic ancestry cluster associated with self-reported Caucasian donors. The aim of the study was to test whether cataloging public T cell receptors could identify signatures of past pathogen exposure. Using immunosequencing, the study profiled T cell repertoires from 500 to 800 subjects and related those repertoires to cytomegalovirus serostatus. A separate validation cohort of about 110 different subjects was used in addition to the approximately 700-subject first cohort. To predict cytomegalovirus infection status, the study brought together high-throughput TCR immunosequencing, statistical association of individual TCRs with disease status, and machine learning. A later analysis re-analyzed previously published TCR beta repertoires from hundreds of donors and added high-resolution HLA genotyping to study TCR occurrence patterns. The later analysis used no new phenotypic data to find candidate immune exposures, relying instead on TCR beta sequences and their occurrence across donors. An earlier analysis of approximately 500 of the donors applied high-throughput TCR beta sequencing to assess whether each TCR beta V gene segment acted as functional or pseudogenic. Donor age, sex, ethnicity and CMV serostatus were compiled alongside the repertoire data. A later genetic analysis took genome-wide SNP genotypes for about 65% of the 666 donors and used that subset as a discovery cohort. Every repertoire in the discovery cohort had been generated on one and the same sequencing platform. Both class I and class II loci were covered by HLA typing, at four-digit resolution. The number of typed donors differed by locus: about 620-630 for A, B, C, DRB1 and DQB1; approximately 540 for DQA1; some 590 for DPA1; and 450 to 480 for DPB1. Roughly five DR-DQ haplotypes were handled as single units for association and clustering, since linkage in the cohort was strong. Across around 400 genotyped donors of the cohort, an average of roughly 200,000 unique TCR beta nucleotide sequences per donor were sequenced, and approximately 17% of those sequences were non-productive.

The study at large found these results: The cohort was sequenced for TCR beta chains only, and without alpha or paired-chain data the features that could be detected were limited. A later genetic analysis associated a missense DCLRE1C variant with V-gene and J-gene trimming of TCR beta chains, and an independent cohort replicated the association. According to the authors, the approach could potentially be generalized to other disease states and immunological phenotypes. A later analysis found that most CMV-associated TCR beta chains appeared HLA-restricted, with HLA associations seemingly driven largely by CMV exposure. Cytomegalovirus status was reported to be diagnosed by the classifier with high specificity and sensitivity in both the original and validation cohorts. Several of the top co-occurrence clusters appeared to be linked to parvovirus B19, influenza, CMV and Epstein-Barr virus, according to a later analysis. Most TCR sequences were seen in very few donors, while some public TCRs were found in many individuals. In a later genetic analysis, fewer N-insertions in productive TCRs were reported among donors in an Asian-associated ancestry cluster than the roughly 700-donor mean. HLA typing was unavailable for some donors at each locus, so association tests used only the typed subset. Sequencing depth was assumed to be roughly uniform across donors in the presence/absence analyses, though that assumption may not hold. When HLA alleles, especially DR and DQ, strongly co-occurred, TCR associations were difficult to assign to individual alleles. Roughly 15 rarely observed V segments, including chromosome 9 orphons, were excluded from the earlier analysis of about 610 of the donors because counts were too low. A later analysis found that TCR association rates varied across HLA loci, with DRB1 alleles showing the most associated TCRs and HLA-C alleles the fewest. In a later analysis, HLA-associated TCR beta chains were found to be more clonally expanded and to have lower generation probabilities than equally common non-associated chains. A group of highly shared sequence variants was considered likely to be a technical artifact of the sequencing pipeline. A further reported finding was that TCR beta sequences accurately predicted the HLA-A and HLA-B alleles for most subjects in the first cohort. Linkage disequilibrium might explain the correlated functional status among segregating V segments, but an unknown experimental factor could not be ruled out. An earlier analysis of approximately 530 of the donors showed that most TCR beta V segments appeared in productive rearrangements either about 87% or about 30% of the time, which broadly matched IMGT annotations. Because the 87-base-pair reads could not distinguish some IMGT-functional V segments, including TRBV6-2 and TRBV6-3, those segments were excluded. The study listed 150 to 200 TCR beta chains as associated with cytomegalovirus. For the cohort, immune exposure information was limited to CMV serostatus. A few of the identified cytomegalovirus-associated TCR beta chains were confirmed in vitro to be specific for cytomegalovirus antigens. Specific HLA alleles were associated with about 17,000 TCR beta sequences at a false discovery rate of 0.05 in a later analysis.

Library prep was done by the immunoSEQ multiplex PCR assay. The multiplex PCR relied on a mix of 60 forward primers for TCR Vbeta segments and 13 reverse primers for TCR Jbeta segments. Amplification of the CDR3 region of rearranged TCR beta genes was performed with a multiplex PCR assay on genomic DNA. The Illumina HiSeq System was used to sequence the amplified TCR beta libraries as 87-base-pair reads. The published analysis was carried out like this. A later analysis counted about 82 million unique TCR beta chains across the 666 repertoires, and about 10 million of these chains were shared by at least two donors. A nearest-neighbor algorithm error-corrected the raw reads and collapsed the reads into unique sequences, merging closely related sequences to remove PCR and sequencing errors. CDR3 sequences were aligned to IMGT reference sequences to assign V, D and J gene segments. For a sequence to be retained, at least a six-nucleotide match to both a V gene segment and a J gene segment was required. Rearrangements were called productive when the CDR3 lacked stop codons and stayed in frame with V and J; all others were non-productive. CDR3 was defined by IMGT convention, running from the second conserved V-encoded cysteine to the conserved J-encoded phenylalanine. The earlier analysis of some 550 of the donors excluded any sequence lacking an unambiguous match to a single V gene segment. An earlier analysis of around 600 of the donors classified V segments as functional when productive rearrangements were above 56.7% and as segregating when the standard deviation between donors was above 5%. A statistical classification framework was developed to diagnose cytomegalovirus status using the catalog of TCR beta chain sequences. V and J gene assignment, in a later analysis, came from comparing TCR nucleotide sequences with IMGT/GENE-DB human TR gene sequences. A later analysis assigned CDR3 sequences and most-parsimonious VDJ recombination scenarios with the TCRdist pipeline. In a later analysis, each TCR beta chain was defined by its CDR3 amino acid sequence together with its V-gene family, and reads lacking a unique V-gene family were excluded. In a later analysis, 450 to 600 highly shared, low-generation-probability nucleotide sequences were removed to address suspected cross-contamination and a sequencing artifact. In a later analysis, a clonal expansion index for each public chain was calculated from normalized within-repertoire ranks of inferred template counts. Generation probabilities in a later analysis came from a VDJ recombination model fitted to out-of-frame rearrangements, and those results were checked against IGoR. In a later analysis, TCR-TCR, TCR-HLA and TCR-CMV co-occurrence was scored with hypergeometric tests, and a repertoire-size bias correction was applied to TCR pairs. In a later analysis, false discovery rates were estimated by permuting HLA or CMV assignments 20 times. In a later analysis, co-occurring TCRs were grouped using DBSCAN, with TCRdist sequence similarity added in when clustering inside HLA-allele-positive subsets. Co-occurrence clustering excluded repertoires with fewer than 30,000 or more than 120,000 public chains, plus five with anomalous nucleotide sharing. The source is immuneACCESS, and TCRdb retained only in-frame sequences with V and J called. Part of the clones is not carried over; for the studies checked, unresolved V genes explain less than half of this, and the remainder is unexplained. That table is the source of V, J and clone size, and D and trimming were worked out from the DNA. The sample table contains around 150,000 clones; only one count was recorded for approximately 86% of them. Roughly 1.8% of the sample rests with the top ten.

CDR1 and CDR2, looked up from the germline V gene, are MNHEY and SVGAGI. At the junction V is shortened by 6 bases and J by 2 bases; bases outside the gene matches: 10. The cysteine opens and the phenylalanine closes a CDR3 of 15 amino acids. The retained sequence is limited to the CDR3, 45 bases, with the frame set at the first base. The sequencing input was PBMCs. This clonotype was sampled from a woman aged 18-35 years in good health and CMV-seronegative. This receptor chain uses TRBV6-5 and TRBJ2-7; TRBD2 agrees with 7 junctional bases. The CDR3 here reads CASRRSRLAAYEQYF. The sequenced DNA: TGTGCCAGCAGGCGCTCCCGGCTAGCGGCCTACGAGCAGTACTTC.